This T cell receptor beta chain stems from a study of regulatory T cells in long-lasting Graves disease (TCRdb year 2021). A note on the overall study: Newly diagnosed Graves' disease patients had taken antithyroid drugs for less than 3 months. Patients with persistent Graves' disease were compared with patients with newly diagnosed Graves' disease using TCR sequencing and RNA sequencing of peripheral blood. The study was registered as a clinical trial and conducted in China. TCR sequencing covered some 13 persistent and roughly 20 newly diagnosed Graves' disease patients, some 33 samples in total.

What the research found in general, with its limitations: Persistent disease showed preferential use of TRBV28, TRBJ1-2 and TRBJ2-5, whereas newly diagnosed disease favored TRBV20-1 and TRBJ2-1. More public clonotypes were shared among persistent patients (roughly 2,700) than among newly diagnosed patients (approximately 930). Sequencing and analysis were limited to the TCR beta chain. Compared with newly diagnosed patients, persistent Graves' disease patients had lower TCR Shannon entropy and fewer highly expanded clones, which suggests clonal expansion. The authors acknowledged the small sample size as a limitation that may reduce accuracy. Only peripheral blood was studied, because thyroid tissue, the primary lesion, was inaccessible.

The time point label here, explained by the study, means: newly diagnosed GD, antithyroid drugs for less than 3 months. RNA was extracted from PBMCs in TRIzol for both TCR sequencing and RNA sequencing. Graves' disease was diagnosed according to American Thyroid Association guidelines. Patients for the study were recruited at an endocrinology department in Xi'an, China. From each patient, approximately 10 milliliters of peripheral blood was collected into an EDTA anticoagulant tube. Ficoll Paque Plus density gradient separation was used to isolate PBMCs, and no further T cell sorting was done. RNA quality was checked with an Agilent 2100 Bioanalyzer and agarose gel, and concentration with a NanoDrop 2000. This clonotype was detected many times. This receptor's antigen is unknown. Base quality data are lacking; no much larger clone is found one base away. Library prep was done by multiplex PCR. Instrument used: Illumina HiSeq 4000. iRepertoire HTBI primers and Arm-PCR amplification of CDR3 regions were used to construct TCR beta libraries. Before sequencing, the PCR products underwent gel purification. As for how the authors treated the data: Gene usage analysis of CDR3 amino acid clonotypes used the 55 to 80 TRBV and more than 13 TRBJ segments found across samples. Filtered high-quality paired reads were merged into contigs using COPE and FqMerger. BLAST was used to align contigs to IMGT TRBV, TRBD and TRBJ reference genes, with CDR3 defined following IMGT. Clonotypes above 0.1% frequency were classified as highly expanded clones. Repertoire diversity was measured by Shannon entropy, and V-J evenness by the Gini coefficient. A clonotype found in more than one individual was treated as public. In TCRdb, the public reads were trimmed at Q25 with fastp and aligned with MiXCR, with productive beta chains retained. Identical CDR3 proteins give one entry, which carries the most common genes and DNA. V and J calls and clone size were set by TCRdb, not the authors. In this sample the table shows almost 450,000 distinct CDR3 sequences, about a sixth of which occur a single time. Roughly 10% of the sample is taken by the ten largest.

At the junction V is shortened by 5 bases and J by 2 bases, with 12 bases in between. The CDR3 measures 15 amino acids from cysteine to phenylalanine. Here the CDR3 DNA is all that survives: 45 bases in frame from base 1. Reading the germline V gene gives CDR1 KGHDR and CDR2 SFDVKD. These data also featured in a second study, about T cells in Graves' hyperthyroidism and ophthalmopathy. The second paper further reports: Graves' hyperthyroidism was defined as stable when no progression to ophthalmopathy occurred over 18 months of follow-up. Hyperthyroidism patients were aged 18 to 65 years and newly diagnosed, with disease duration of less than 2 months. Patients with uncontrolled infections, other autoimmune diseases, pregnancy or lactation were excluded. Diagnoses were based on clinical symptoms, serum thyroxine and TRAb, thyroid ultrasound and orbital computed tomography. The first round of RT-PCR for the TCR CDR3 was performed with the HTBI primer set and the Qiagen OneStep RT-PCR kit. Most expanded thyroid clonotypes (frequency above 0.001) were also detected in blood, a finding suggesting that blood repertoires may reflect thyroid immune responses. A 13 V-J signature model separated ophthalmopathy from stable hyperthyroidism, with 87.88% sensitivity and around 84% specificity in cross-validation and 80%/75% in testing. During validation, the model predicted progression to ophthalmopathy a median of around 6 months ahead of onset, with 60% to 71% sensitivity and about 72% specificity. TCR V-J signatures able to tell the groups apart were searched for in a discovery cohort of approximately 95 patients, of whom under 45 had Graves' ophthalmopathy and 57 had stable Graves' hyperthyroidism. Whether ophthalmopathy could be predicted prospectively was tested in an independent validation cohort made up of about 20 hyperthyroidism patients plus 17 patients who later progressed to ophthalmopathy. The roughly 94 discovery patients were randomly divided into training and test sets at a 7:3 ratio. In addition, the study compared T-cell repertoires in thyroid tissue and in blood from about six Graves' hyperthyroidism patients. After sampling, hyperthyroidism patients received methimazole starting at 30 mg daily, and ophthalmopathy patients received high-dose intravenous methylprednisolone. A second multiplex PCR round built the libraries, followed by size selection and purification. Libraries were sequenced paired-end with 100 bp reads on an Illumina HiSeq2000. SOAPnuke was used to process the raw data, with reads discarded if the reads contained adapters or uncalled bases, had a mean Phred below 15, or lacked an exact constant-primer or identifier match. COPE v1.2.5 was used to merge high-quality paired reads, and clonotypes were defined as unique nucleotide sequences. Clonotypes were aligned to IMGT TRBV, TRBD and TRBJ reference segments using MiTCR v1.1. Analysis was restricted to V-J combinations with a frequency above 0.0001, which covered roughly 99% of repertoires. A TCS score was defined as the ratio between F50 (clonal expansion) and ExV (chaos), using BLOSUM62-based TCRdist between CDR3 peptides within each V-J. Welch's t-statistics and random forest reduced roughly 500 V-J features to fewer than 15, which were used in a naive Bayes classifier (R e1071). No statistical method was used to fix the sample size in advance, and group allocation was not hidden from the investigators. According to the paper, TCR Vbeta CDR3 sequencing was carried out on more than 120 peripheral blood samples, which came from 40 to 45 ophthalmopathy, roughly 75 hyperthyroidism and 17 progressor patients.

The receptor's source is a woman in her 30s with Graves disease. Donor details come from another sample of the same person, matched by shared clones. The rearrangement combines TRBV24-1 with TRBJ2-1, with a tentative D gene TRBD2 over 5 matching bases. The input for sequencing was peripheral blood mononuclear cells (PBMCs), taken at new diagnosis, from a patient treated with antithyroid drugs. The nucleotide sequence is given as TGTGCCACCAGTGTGCGGGTGGGAACCTACAATGAGCAGTTCTTC. The resulting protein is CATSVRVGTYNEQFF.